This record covers a single TCR beta chain. The source of the sample is a study of cytomegalovirus exposure and HLA in healthy donors. Study-wide context: Unique TCRs numbering about 85 million, obtained from HLA-typed donors, made up an early data release.

Amplification used 60 Vbeta primers and 13 Jbeta primers. Authors' analysis steps: There were about 80 million unique TCR beta chains by a later count, and around 10 million of them were shared. Method: immunoSEQ multiplex PCR; TCRdb's copy keeps in-frame clones and lacks some. The V and J calls and clone size were taken over from that table, and D and trimming were inferred from the DNA. Recorded for this sample: roughly 120,000 clones. Trimming pared 5 bases from V and 1 base from J, leaving 11 bases between. The germline V gene encodes CDR1 PRHDT and CDR2 FYEKMQ (reference sequence). There are 14 residues in the CDR3.

The TCR sequence derives from a man aged 40-50 years in good health and CMV-seronegative. Sequencing used PBMCs. The chain carries TRBV13 and TRBJ1-1; D call uncertain. Here the CDR3 reads CASSRGTPNTEAFF. The CDR3 DNA is TGTGCCAGCAGCCGGGGTACACCGAACACTGAAGCTTTCTTT.